The rows below give T cell receptor beta chains drawn from one sample of a study of cytomegalovirus exposure and HLA in healthy donors. The method was immunoSEQ multiplex PCR; TCRdb's version includes in-frame clones alone and lacks a portion of them. The table lists about 98,000 clones, more than 85% of them singletons. Sequencing was performed on PBMCs. The receptors originated from a man younger than 30 in good health and CMV-seropositive. CDR3s include the opening cysteine and the closing phenylalanine or tryptophan. D genes are given only for firm matches. The listing skips clone size in some rows; elsewhere it reads once, few, many or a size class.

cdr3_length,j_call,v_call,clone_size,d_call,cdr3_aa,cdr3_nt
12,TRBJ2-5,TRBV2,NA,NA,CVQGLYGETQYF,TGTGTTCAGGGCCTATACGGGGAGACCCAGTACTTC
14,TRBJ1-2,TRBV5-1,few,TRBD1,CASRGTGLVDGYTF,TGCGCCAGCAGGGGGACAGGTCTCGTGGATGGCTACACCTTC
15,TRBJ2-3,TRBV18,NA,NA,CASSPPSVETDTQYF,TGTGCCAGCTCACCACCTTCGGTAGAAACAGATACGCAGTATTTT
16,TRBJ2-2,TRBV9,NA,NA,CASSVGGGQATGELFF,TGTGCCAGCAGCGTAGGGGGGGGACAGGCAACCGGGGAGCTGTTTTTT
15,TRBJ1-3,TRBV7-6,NA,NA,CASSLDRRFGNTIYF,TGTGCCAGCAGCTTAGACAGGAGATTTGGAAACACCATATATTTT
15,TRBJ1-1,TRBV10-3,NA,TRBD1,CAISDWTGGNTEAFF,TGTGCCATCAGTGATTGGACAGGGGGGAACACTGAAGCTTTCTTT
14,TRBJ2-7,TRBV7-2,NA,TRBD1,CASSSTGGAGEQYF,TGTGCCAGCAGCTCCACAGGGGGCGCGGGCGAGCAGTACTTC
14,TRBJ2-7,TRBV6-5,few,NA,CASSYSPGVYEQYF,TGTGCCAGCAGTTACTCGCCAGGCGTCTACGAGCAGTACTTC
16,TRBJ2-1,TRBV6-5,once,NA,CASSYSRGTVDNEQFF,TGTGCCAGCAGTTACTCTAGGGGCACGGTTGACAATGAGCAGTTCTTC
13,TRBJ2-7,TRBV7-3,NA,TRBD1,CASSHAPGGEQYF,TGTGCCAGCAGCCACGCCCCAGGGGGCGAGCAGTACTTC
15,TRBJ2-7,TRBV6-1,once,NA,CASSGLGQTPTSEYF,TGTGCCAGCAGTGGACTCGGACAGACTCCTACGTCGGAGTACTTC